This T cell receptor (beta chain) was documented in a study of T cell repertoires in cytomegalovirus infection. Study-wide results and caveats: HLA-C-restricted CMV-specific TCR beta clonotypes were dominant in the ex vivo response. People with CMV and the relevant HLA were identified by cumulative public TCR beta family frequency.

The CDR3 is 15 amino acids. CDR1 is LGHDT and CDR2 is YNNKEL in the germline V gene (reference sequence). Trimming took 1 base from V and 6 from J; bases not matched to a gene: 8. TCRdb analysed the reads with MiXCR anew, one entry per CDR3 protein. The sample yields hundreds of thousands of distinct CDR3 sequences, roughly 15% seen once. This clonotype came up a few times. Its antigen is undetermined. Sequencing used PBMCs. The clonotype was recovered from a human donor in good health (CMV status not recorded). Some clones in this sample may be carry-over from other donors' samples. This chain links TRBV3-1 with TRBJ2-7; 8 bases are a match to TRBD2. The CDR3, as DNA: TGTGCCAGCAGCCAAGGAAGGTTCGGGGGGGTCGAGCAGTACTTC. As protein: CASSQGRFGGVEQYF.